What follows is one T cell receptor beta chain and its context. Antigen: not known. The source of the sample is a study of CD8 T cells in ankylosing spondylitis. Study conclusions and caveats: Disease-linked clones displayed a CD8+ phenotype and appeared relatively rarely in peripheral blood. Some motif variants were previously reported in reactive arthritis synovial fluid and blood. About 8 highly homologous variants made up a TCR beta motif, and this motif appeared characteristic of ankylosing spondylitis blood.

In TCRdb, the 5' RACE reads were re-called with MiXCR into one record per CDR3 protein. Among under 250,000 distinct CDR3 sequences listed, under 35% were seen once. V dropped 5 bases and J dropped 3; count of bases not matched to a gene: 10. This CDR3 comprises 17 residues. V gene TRBV12-3 or TRBV12-4 combines with J gene TRBJ2-7, with 13 bases that match TRBD2. The clonotype was recovered from a male donor with ankylosing spondylitis or in good health (not recorded which). The sequencing input was blood, either unsorted or a sorted T cell fraction (not recorded which). CDR3 in DNA: TGTGCCAGCAGTCCACCCGGACTAGCGGGAGTACTCTACGAGCAGTACTTC. This translates into CASSPPGLAGVLYEQYF.